Sequencing of this T cell receptor beta chain was carried out in a study of cytomegalovirus exposure and HLA in healthy donors. Study as a whole: Assignment to the Caucasian-associated ancestry cluster applied to less than 85% of the 350 to 500 genotyped donors. Study observations and caveats: For most subjects, TCR beta sequences were reported to predict HLA-A and HLA-B alleles with accuracy. No immune exposure information besides CMV serostatus was available.

This CDR3 comprises 15 residues. CDR1 is LNHDA, CDR2 SQIVND, per germline (reference sequence). The V end lost 5 bases, the J end lost 1 base, and 14 bases lay between the germline ends. In the case of this clone: Its specificity is not known.

The PCR employed 60 Vbeta primers together with 13 Jbeta primers. Source study methods: Roughly 76 million unique TCR beta chains, 10 million to 13 million of them shared, were counted by a later analysis. Sequencing was performed with immunoSEQ multiplex PCR; in TCRdb, only in-frame clones are kept and a portion is missing. V, J and clone size are taken as reported in that table, and D and trimming were inferred from the DNA itself. Of 150,000 to 170,000 clones detected, over 65% appear once; the ten largest clones hold 4%. Sequenced: PBMCs. The sequence came from a woman in her 40s in good health and CMV-seronegative. The chain uses TRBV19 and TRBJ1-1; D uncertain. The CDR3 DNA sequence: TGTGCCAGTAGTTTCCGCGCTCCTCCGAACACTGAAGCTTTCTTT. It yields the protein CASSFRAPPNTEAFF.